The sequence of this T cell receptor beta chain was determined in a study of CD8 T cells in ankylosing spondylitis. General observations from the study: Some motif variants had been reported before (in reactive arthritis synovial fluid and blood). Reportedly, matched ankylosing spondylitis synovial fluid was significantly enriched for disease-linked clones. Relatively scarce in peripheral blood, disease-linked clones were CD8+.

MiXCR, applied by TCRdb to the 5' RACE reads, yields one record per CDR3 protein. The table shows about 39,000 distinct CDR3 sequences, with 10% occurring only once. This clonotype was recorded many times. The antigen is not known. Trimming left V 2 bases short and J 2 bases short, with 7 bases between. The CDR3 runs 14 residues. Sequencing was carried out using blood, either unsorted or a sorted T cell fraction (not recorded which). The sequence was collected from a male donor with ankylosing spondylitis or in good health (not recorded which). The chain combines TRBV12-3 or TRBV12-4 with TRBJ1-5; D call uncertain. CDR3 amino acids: CASSLFFGNQPQHF. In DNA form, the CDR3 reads TGTGCCAGCAGTTTATTTTTTGGCAATCAGCCCCAGCATTTT.